The subject of this entry is one T cell receptor (beta chain). The source of the sample is a study of patients and donors after allogeneic stem cell transplantation. TCRdb reanalysed the RT-PCR reads using MiXCR and keeps one entry per CDR3 protein. The sample lists about a million distinct CDR3 sequences; approximately 19% were seen once. The CDR3 is 14 residues long. Trimming pared 8 bases from V and 8 bases from J, leaving 18 bases between. The sequence was collected from a human donor who was either an allogeneic HSCT recipient or a stem cell or donor lymphocyte infusion donor (not recorded which). It is not recorded whose cells these are; they may come from a transplant donor. This sequence joins TRBV12-3 or TRBV12-4 and TRBJ1-4; perhaps TRBD1 as D (5 bases). The source material was blood, either unsorted or a sorted T cell fraction (not recorded which). This CDR3 reads CASPSFGRDEKLFF. In DNA, the CDR3 is TGTGCCAGCCCATCTTTCGGCAGGGACGAAAAACTGTTTTTT.